This TCR beta chain was profiled in a study of blood T cell repertoires in COVID-19. Turning to the study itself: The analysed material was cDNA or gDNA that came from T cells, B-cell-depleted T cells, or PBMCs.

The CDR3 length is 15 residues. The V and J ends lost 3 bases and 4 bases, in that order; junction bases with no gene match: 10. The germline gives CDR1 DFQATT, CDR2 SNEGSKA (reference sequence). Methods used by the authors: It was from reference gene primer amplification that nucleated cell counts were estimated. The repertoire was sequenced with immunoSEQ multiplex PCR; TCRdb's copy has only in-frame clones and lacks some. The V and J calls and the clone size are those of that table, but D and trimming were determined from the DNA. The table has 150,000 to 200,000 clones, 86% seen once; the top ten hold 8% to 10%. Either two negative PCRs, clearance, or symptom resolution qualified Cohort 3 donors as recovered.

The rearrangement joins TRBV20-1 to TRBJ2-7; TRBD1 agrees at 9 bases. This receptor was identified in a woman between 25 and 40 years old who had recovered from COVID-19. The sample taken for sequencing was PBMCs or T cells enriched from blood (not recorded which). The CDR3, as DNA: TGCAGTGCTAGTGGGAAGGACAGGGGAGGGTACGAGCAGTACTTC. Translation gives CSASGKDRGGYEQYF.